The clone carrying this TCR beta chain occurred many times. Antigen: not known. This sample stems from a study of CD8 T cells in ankylosing spondylitis. Study results and limitations: What seemed typical of ankylosing spondylitis blood was a TCR beta motif built from about 8 highly homologous variants. Some of the motif variants had earlier been found in reactive arthritis patients' fluid and blood.

Libraries for TCR beta were made by quantitative 5'-RACE with molecular barcodes. TCRdb independently ran MiXCR on the 5' RACE reads; one entry per CDR3 protein. The sample holds approximately 540,000 distinct CDR3 sequences, about an eighth seen once. There are 16 residues in the CDR3. Germline CDR1 and CDR2: SGHRS and YFSETQ. The trim removed 4 bases at V and 3 bases at J, leaving 11 bases unmatched. The chain uses TRBV5-1 and TRBJ2-3, with 7 bases that match TRBD2. The sequence was obtained from a male donor with ankylosing spondylitis. The sequenced sample was blood, either unsorted or a sorted T cell fraction (not recorded which). The CDR3 nucleotides are TGCGCCAGCAGCGCCGTCGTCTCGGGAGGTACAGATACGCAGTATTTT. Translated, it gives CASSAVVSGGTDTQYF.